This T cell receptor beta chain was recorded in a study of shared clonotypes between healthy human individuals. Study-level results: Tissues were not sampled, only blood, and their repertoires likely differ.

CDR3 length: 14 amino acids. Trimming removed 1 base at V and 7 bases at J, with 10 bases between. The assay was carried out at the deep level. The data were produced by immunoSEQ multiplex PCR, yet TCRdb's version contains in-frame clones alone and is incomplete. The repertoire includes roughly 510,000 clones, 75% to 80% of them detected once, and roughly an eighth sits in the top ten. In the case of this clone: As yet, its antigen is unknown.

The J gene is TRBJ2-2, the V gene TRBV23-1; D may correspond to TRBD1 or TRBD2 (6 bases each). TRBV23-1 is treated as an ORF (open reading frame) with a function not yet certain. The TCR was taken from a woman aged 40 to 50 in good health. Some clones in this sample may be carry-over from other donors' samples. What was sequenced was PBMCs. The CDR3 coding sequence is TGCGCCAGCAGTCAATGGGGGGCGATCGGGGAGCTGTTTTTT. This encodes CASSQWGAIGELFF.